The 27 T cell receptor beta chains given below trace back to one sample, sequenced in a study of shared clonotypes between healthy human individuals. TCRdb's table, derived via immunoSEQ multiplex PCR, lists solely in-frame clones and lacks some. The sample consists of 1.5 million to 2.5 million clones, about 95% of them appearing once. Naive CD8 cells lacked CD45RO, underwent positive selection for CCR7 and left out terminally differentiated effector memory CD45RA+ cells. Sequencing used naive CD8+ T cells sorted from blood. These TCRs come from a man in his late teens or twenties in good health.

In its sample, this clone was seen a few times. The gene calls are TRBV2 and TRBJ1-6; no reliable D call. Trimming removed 0 bases at V and 0 bases at J, with 9 bases between. CDR3 size: 17 residues. CDR1 and CDR2 (germline): SNHLY, FYNNEI. The CDR3 region is CASSEALGISYNSPLHF. The CDR3 DNA sequence: TGTGCCAGCAGTGAAGCGCTGGGGATCTCCTATAATTCACCCCTCCACTTT.

CDR3 region: CAISDAGGLYNEQFF. The CDR3 nucleotides read TGTGCCATCAGTGATGCGGGGGGCTTATACAATGAGCAGTTCTTC. This chain connects TRBV10-3 to TRBJ2-1; 8 bases are shared with TRBD2. This CDR3 has 15 amino acids. Germline V gene lookup returns CDR1 ENHRY and CDR2 SYGVKD. The V gene end was trimmed by 3 bases and the J gene end by 4 bases; junction bases not matched to a gene: 5.

As DNA, the CDR3 is TGTGCCAGCAGCTCAAGAGGAGATACGCAGTATTTT. This codes for CASSSRGDTQYF. The chain uses TRBV11-3 and TRBJ2-3; D not certain. Germline loops: CDR1 SGHNT, CDR2 YENEEA. Trimming took off 4 bases at V and 5 bases at J, with 7 bases between the two ends. The CDR3 runs 12 residues. The variable domain in full, with the rest retrieved from reference TRBV11-3 and TRBJ2-3, is EAGVVQSPRYKIIEKKQPVAFWCNPISGHNTLYWYLQNLGQGPELLIRYENEEAVDDSQLPKDRFSAERLKGVDSTLKIQPAELGDSAVYLCASSSRGDTQYFGPGTRLTVL.

The chain recombines TRBV7-6 with TRBJ2-3; D might be TRBD1 (6 bases). V was trimmed by 6 bases and J by 3 bases, leaving 10 bases between them. Germline assignment: CDR1 SGHVS and CDR2 FNYEAQ. CDR3 length: 13 residues. CDR3 bases: TGTGCCAGCAGAACTCAGGGGACAGATACGCAGTATTTT. Its protein is CASRTQGTDTQYF.

V and J are TRBV19 and TRBJ1-4; D is ambiguous. This CDR3 has 14 amino acids. Germline-derived CDR1 and CDR2 are LNHDA and SQIVND (reference sequence). Trimming took 5 bases from V and 2 from J, leaving 9 bases between them. The CDR3 coding sequence is TGTGCCAGTAGTCCGGAGAACACTAATGAAAAACTGTTTTTT. Protein: CASSPENTNEKLFF.

This clone was observed once. The chain recombines TRBV19 with TRBJ2-6, with 8 bases aligning to TRBD1. The CDR3 contains 15 residues. Germline CDR1 LNHDA, CDR2 SQIVND (reference sequence). The V and J ends lost 4 bases and 2 bases, in that order; junction bases with no gene match: 1. The CDR3: CASSTTGAGANVLTF. The CDR3, as DNA: TGTGCCAGTAGTACGACAGGGGCTGGGGCCAACGTCCTGACTTTC. Full variable domain (remainder filled in from reference TRBV19 and TRBJ2-6): DGGITQSPKYLFRKEGQNVTLSCEQNLNHDAMYWYRQDPGQGLRLIYYSQIVNDFQKGDIAEGYSVSREKKESFPLTVTSAQKNPTAFYLCASSTTGAGANVLTFGAGSRLTVL.

The gene calls are TRBV6-5 and TRBJ1-1; the D is unclear. Germline V gene data show CDR1 as MNHEY and CDR2 as SVGAGI. The CDR3 consists of 12 residues. V was clipped by 6 bases and J by 5 bases, with 10 bases between them. The CDR3 here is CASRGSLTEAFF. The DNA of the CDR3 is TGTGCCAGCAGGGGCTCTTTGACTGAAGCTTTCTTT.

V and J are TRBV6-6 and TRBJ1-2; D gene uncertain. This CDR3 spans 15 amino acids. V was pared by 4 bases and J by 1 base, with 13 bases between. Germline CDR1 reads MNHNY; CDR2 reads SVGAGI (reference sequence). CDR3 sequence: CASSSVATINYGYTF. CDR3 DNA: TGTGCCAGCAGTTCGGTAGCGACCATTAACTATGGCTACACCTTC.

The chain recombines TRBV6-5 with TRBJ2-5; either TRBD1 or TRBD2 may supply D (6 bases each). The CDR3 has 14 amino acids. Germline V gives CDR1 MNHEY, CDR2 SVGAGI. The V end was cut by 2 bases, the J end by 7 bases, with 14 bases between. The CDR3 protein is CASSYVEGVGTQYF. CDR3 bases: TGTGCCAGCAGTTACGTGGAGGGGGTGGGGACCCAGTACTTC.

The rearrangement joins TRBV10-3 to TRBJ2-1; D assignment may be TRBD1 or TRBD2 (5 bases each). The length of the CDR3 is 13 residues. Germline CDR1 reads ENHRY; CDR2 reads SYGVKD. Trimming removed 8 bases at V and 5 bases at J, with 13 bases between. This chain's CDR3 is CAIFGTPHNEQFF. The CDR3 bases are TGTGCCATCTTCGGGACCCCCCACAATGAGCAGTTCTTC.

This clone appeared a single time. The chain combines TRBV5-1 with TRBJ2-2; the D is unclear. Trimming shortened V by 2 bases and J by 4 bases, and 15 bases separated the two germline ends. Germline V CDR1 and CDR2: SGHRS, YFSETQ. This CDR3 is 16 amino acids long. The CDR3: CASSFLPGLGTGELFF. The CDR3 bases are TGCGCCAGCAGCTTCCTTCCGGGTCTGGGCACCGGGGAGCTGTTTTTT.

This rearrangement joins TRBV4-1 to TRBJ2-1; maybe TRBD2 (5 bases). The V gene lost 3 bases and the J gene lost 0 bases, with 12 bases spanning the gap. Per germline, CDR1 MGHRA and CDR2 YSYEKL. The CDR3 extends over 16 amino acids. Here the CDR3 DNA reads TGCGCCAGCAGCCAGTCGGGGAGTGACTCCTACAATGAGCAGTTCTTC. Its protein is CASSQSGSDSYNEQFF.

The rearrangement uses TRBV9 and TRBJ2-5; 10 bases agree with TRBD2. The CDR3 contains 15 residues. The J segment lost 5 bases and the V segment lost 4 bases, leaving 8 bases of the junction unmatched. The germline V gene encodes CDR1 SGDLS and CDR2 YYNGEE. The CDR3 protein is CASSLSSGGAETQYF. The CDR3 region has the DNA TGTGCCAGCAGCCTCTCGAGCGGGGGGGCTGAGACCCAGTACTTC.

J is TRBJ2-5 and V is TRBV4-3, with D perhaps matching TRBD2 (6 bases). This CDR3 is 16 amino acids long. Trimming left V 1 base short and J 3 bases short, with 15 bases between. Germline lookup yields CDR1 LGHNA and CDR2 YSLEER. The CDR3 DNA is TGCGCCAGCAGCCAAGTGTACCTAGCGCCCAAAGAGACCCAGTACTTC. Its translation: CASSQVYLAPKETQYF.

For this clone: Other DNA sequences within the sample encode an identical CDR3. The V gene is TRBV4-1, the J gene TRBJ1-1; D is unresolved. This CDR3 region has 14 residues. In germline, CDR1 is MGHRA, CDR2 YSYEKL. V was pared by 0 bases and J by 1 base, with 6 bases between. The DNA of the CDR3 is TGCGCCAGCAGCCAAGATCTAGAGAACACTGAAGCTTTCTTT. It yields the protein CASSQDLENTEAFF.

The V call is TRBV9, the J call TRBJ2-3, with TRBD2 matching over 10 bases. This CDR3 comprises 15 residues. V was clipped by 3 bases and J by 3 bases; unmatched bases: 4. Germline lookup yields CDR1 SGDLS and CDR2 YYNGEE. CDR3 coding DNA: TGTGCCAGCAGCGGTAGCGGGGGGACGACAGATACGCAGTATTTT. Translation: CASSGSGGTTDTQYF.

This chain links TRBV7-9 with TRBJ2-5; 9 bases agree with TRBD1. CDR3 length equals 16 residues. CDR1 and CDR2 from the germline V gene are SEHNR and FQNEAQ (reference sequence). With V trimmed by 5 bases and J by 2 bases, 9 bases remained unmatched. The CDR3 coding sequence is TGTGCCAGCAGCGCAGTCCTCGGACAGGGGCAAGAGACCCAGTACTTC. Protein sequence: CASSAVLGQGQETQYF. The entire variable domain, with the rest obtained from reference TRBV7-9 and TRBJ2-5, is as follows: DTGVSQNPRHKITKRGQNVTFRCDPISEHNRLYWYRQTLGQGPEFLTYFQNEAQLEKSRLLSDRFSAERPKGSFSTLEIQRTEQGDSAMYLCASSAVLGQGQETQYFGPGTRLLVL.

The count of this clone is one. The V call is TRBV7-6, the J call TRBJ1-1; D gene unclear. Trimming removed 5 bases at V and 7 bases at J, with 17 bases between. Germline V gene lookup returns CDR1 SGHVS and CDR2 FNYEAQ. CDR3 size: 14 residues. The CDR3 reads CASSPYDVASEAFF. The CDR3 coding sequence is TGTGCCAGCAGCCCTTACGACGTCGCGAGTGAAGCTTTCTTT. Supplemented by reference TRBV7-6 and TRBJ1-1, the full variable domain reads GAGVSQSPRYKVTKRGQDVALRCDPISGHVSLYWYRQALGQGPEFLTYFNYEAQQDKSGLPNDRFSAERPEGSISTLTIQRTEQRDSAMYRCASSPYDVASEAFFGQGTRLTVV.

The chain employs TRBV12-5 and TRBJ2-3; 11 bases line up with TRBD2. This CDR3 region has 15 residues. CDR1 is LGHNT and CDR2 is FRNRAP in the germline V gene. Unmatched junction bases numbered 8, after V lost 6 bases and J lost 6 bases. The CDR3 region has the DNA TGTGCTAGTGGAGACATAGCGGGAGGGCCGGATACGCAGTATTTT. This translates into CASGDIAGGPDTQYF. The entire variable domain, with the rest obtained from reference TRBV12-5 and TRBJ2-3, is as follows: DARVTQTPRHKVTEMGQEVTMRCQPILGHNTVFWYRQTMMQGLELLAYFRNRAPLDDSGMPKDRFSAEMPDATLATLKIQPSEPRDSAVYFCASGDIAGGPDTQYFGPGTRLTVL.

The gene calls are TRBV2 and TRBJ2-5, with 11 bases matching TRBD1. Germline CDR1 reads SNHLY; CDR2 reads FYNNEI. There are 16 residues in the CDR3. V trimming: 6 bases; J trimming: 5 bases; junction bases outside the gene matches: 11. CDR3 DNA: TGTGCCAGCAGCGGCCTTGGACAGGGGGCGAGGGAGACCCAGTACTTC. Protein sequence: CASSGLGQGARETQYF. Combining the CDR3 with reference TRBV2 and TRBJ2-5 gives the whole variable domain EPEVTQTPSHQVTQMGQEVILRCVPISNHLYFYWYRQILGQKVEFLVSFYNNEISEKSEIFDDQFSVERPDGSNFTLKIRSTKLEDSAMYFCASSGLGQGARETQYFGPGTRLLVL.

V is TRBV9 and J is TRBJ2-7; TRBD1 matches 9 bases. V lost 3 bases, J lost 6 bases, and 13 bases stayed unmatched. Germline CDR1 SGDLS, CDR2 YYNGEE. The CDR3 runs 16 residues. CDR3 DNA sequence: TGTGCCAGCAGCGCGAGACGAGACGGGACAGGGATCGAGCAGTACTTC. Protein: CASSARRDGTGIEQYF.

This clone was recorded a few times. The gene calls are TRBV6-5 and TRBJ1-2, with D hard to call. This CDR3 has 13 residues. Trimming pared 0 bases from V and 6 bases from J, leaving 8 bases between. Germline V gene data show CDR1 as MNHEY and CDR2 as SVGAGI. The CDR3 DNA sequence: TGTGCCAGCAGTTACTCACCAGTTGATGGCTACACCTTC. Translation gives CASSYSPVDGYTF.

To note about this clone: Within the sample, other DNA sequences also encode this same CDR3. V usage is TRBV6-6 and J usage is TRBJ2-3; D is unclear. Trimming took 0 bases from V and 4 from J, leaving 8 bases between them. Germline loops: CDR1 MNHNY, CDR2 SVGAGI (reference sequence). The CDR3 totals 14 residues. Here the CDR3 reads CASSYSSGADTQYF. The DNA of the CDR3 is TGTGCCAGCAGTTACTCGAGTGGGGCAGATACGCAGTATTTT.

The gene calls are TRBV2 and TRBJ1-6; D gene unclear. Germline values: CDR1 SNHLY, CDR2 FYNNEI. Trimming shortened V by 2 bases and J by 5 bases, and 10 bases separated the two germline ends. The CDR3 sequence is 15 residues long. As DNA, the CDR3 is TGTGCCAGCAGTGAACGCGGGCAGGATAATTCACCCCTCCACTTT. Translation gives CASSERGQDNSPLHF.

The V call is TRBV13, the J call TRBJ2-1, with D uncertain. This CDR3 has 16 residues. The V end was cut by 1 base, the J end by 5 bases, with 15 bases between. CDR1 and CDR2 from the germline V gene are PRHDT and FYEKMQ (reference sequence). Written as DNA, the CDR3 is TGTGCCAGCAGCTTAGACCTGGGTGGACGGGACAATGAGCAGTTCTTC. This sequence encodes CASSLDLGGRDNEQFF.

The CDR3 reads CASSEVSDRGLGYGYTF. CDR3 nucleotide sequence: TGTGCCAGCAGTGAAGTTTCTGACAGGGGGCTCGGCTATGGCTACACCTTC. V is TRBV6-1 and J is TRBJ1-2, with 10 bases matching TRBD1. This CDR3 has 17 amino acids. With V trimmed by 1 base and J by 4 bases, 9 bases remained unmatched. CDR1 is MNHNS and CDR2 is SASEGT in the germline V gene.

Regarding this clone: This sample includes further DNA sequences coding for the same CDR3. The CDR3 sequence is CASSLLGGDNEQFF. The CDR3 coding sequence is TGTGCCAGCAGTTTATTGGGCGGGGACAATGAGCAGTTCTTC. The chain is built from TRBV27 and TRBJ2-1, with a possible D match to TRBD2 (6 bases). Trimming took 1 base from V and 5 from J, leaving 9 bases between them. CDR1 is MNHEY and CDR2 is SMNVEV in the germline V gene (reference sequence). The CDR3 sequence is 14 residues long.